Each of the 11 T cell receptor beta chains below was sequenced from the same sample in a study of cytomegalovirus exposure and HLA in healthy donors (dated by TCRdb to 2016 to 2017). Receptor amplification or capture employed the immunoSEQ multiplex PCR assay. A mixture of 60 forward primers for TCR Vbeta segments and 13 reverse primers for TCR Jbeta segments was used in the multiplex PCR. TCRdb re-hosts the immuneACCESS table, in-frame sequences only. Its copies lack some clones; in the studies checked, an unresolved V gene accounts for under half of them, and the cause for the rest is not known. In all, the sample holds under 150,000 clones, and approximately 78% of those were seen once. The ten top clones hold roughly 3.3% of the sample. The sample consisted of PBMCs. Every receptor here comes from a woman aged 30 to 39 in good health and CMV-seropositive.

The CDR3 protein is CASSPSGEETQYF. CDR3 nucleotides: TGTGCCAGCAGCCCCAGCGGGGAGGAGACCCAGTACTTC. The rearrangement uses TRBV4-2 and TRBJ2-5; 7 positions agree with TRBD2. The trim removed 4 bases at V and 5 bases at J, leaving 4 bases unmatched. Germline CDR1 LGHNA, CDR2 YNFKEQ. The CDR3 has 13 residues.

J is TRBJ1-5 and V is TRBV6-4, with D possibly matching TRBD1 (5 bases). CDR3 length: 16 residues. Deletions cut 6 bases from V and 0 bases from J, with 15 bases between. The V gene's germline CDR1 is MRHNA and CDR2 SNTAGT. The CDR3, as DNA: TGTGCCAGCAGATCTAGGGGTAGTTATAGCAATCAGCCCCAGCATTTT. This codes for CASRSRGSYSNQPQHF.

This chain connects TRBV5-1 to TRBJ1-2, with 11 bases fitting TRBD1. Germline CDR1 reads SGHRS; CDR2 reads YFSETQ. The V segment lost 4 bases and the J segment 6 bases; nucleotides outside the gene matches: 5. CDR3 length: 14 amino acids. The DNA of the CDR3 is TGCGCCAGCAGCCCCGGGACAGGGGGAGATGGCTACACCTTC. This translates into CASSPGTGGDGYTF.

The CDR3 coding sequence is TGTGCCACCAGCAGAGGAACCAGCTCCTACGAGCAGTACTTC. Protein product: CATSRGTSSYEQYF. The V gene is TRBV15, the J gene TRBJ2-7, with unresolved D. Deletions cut 1 base from V and 0 bases from J, with 7 bases between. The length of the CDR3 is 14 residues. CDR1 is LNHNV and CDR2 is YYDKDF in the germline V gene (reference sequence).

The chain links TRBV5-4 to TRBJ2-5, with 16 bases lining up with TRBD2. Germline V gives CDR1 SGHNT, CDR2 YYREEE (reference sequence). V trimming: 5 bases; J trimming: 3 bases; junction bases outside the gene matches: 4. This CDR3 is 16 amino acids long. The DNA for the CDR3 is TGTGCCAGCAGAATGGGACTAGCGGGGGGGGAAGAGACCCAGTACTTC. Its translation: CASRMGLAGGEETQYF.

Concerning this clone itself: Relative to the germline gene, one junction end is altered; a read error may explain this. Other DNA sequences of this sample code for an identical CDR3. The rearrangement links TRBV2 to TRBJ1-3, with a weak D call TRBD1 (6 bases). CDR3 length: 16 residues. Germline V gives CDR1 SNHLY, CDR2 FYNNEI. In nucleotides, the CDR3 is TGCGCCAGCAGTAAGGACAGATTTCTCTCTGGAAACACCATATATTTT. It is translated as CASSKDRFLSGNTIYF.

The CDR3 coding sequence is TGTGCCACCCGTAGTGAGGGTCGGGAGACCCAGTACTTC. It specifies CATRSEGRETQYF. The genes are TRBV19 and TRBJ2-5; maybe TRBD2 (5 bases). CDR3 length: 13 amino acids. Germline CDR1 is LNHDA and CDR2 is SQIVND (reference sequence). The V and J ends lost 10 bases and 5 bases respectively, with 17 bases between them. The entire variable domain, with the rest obtained from reference TRBV19 and TRBJ2-5, is as follows: DGGITQSPKYLFRKEGQNVTLSCEQNLNHDAMYWYRQDPGQGLRLIYYSQIVNDFQKGDIAEGYSVSREKKESFPLTVTSAQKNPTAFYLCATRSEGRETQYFGPGTRLLVL.

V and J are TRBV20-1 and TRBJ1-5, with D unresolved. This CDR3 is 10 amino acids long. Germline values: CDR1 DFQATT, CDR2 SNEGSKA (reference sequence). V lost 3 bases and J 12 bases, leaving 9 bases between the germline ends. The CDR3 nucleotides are TGCAGTGCTAGCTCTCCGGTCCAGCATTTT. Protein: CSASSPVQHF.

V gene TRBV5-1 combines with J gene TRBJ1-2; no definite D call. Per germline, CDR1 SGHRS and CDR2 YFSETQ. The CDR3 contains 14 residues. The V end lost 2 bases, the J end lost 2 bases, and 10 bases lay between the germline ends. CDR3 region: CASSFYSLNYGYTF. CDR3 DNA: TGCGCCAGCAGCTTTTATAGTCTGAACTATGGCTACACCTTC.

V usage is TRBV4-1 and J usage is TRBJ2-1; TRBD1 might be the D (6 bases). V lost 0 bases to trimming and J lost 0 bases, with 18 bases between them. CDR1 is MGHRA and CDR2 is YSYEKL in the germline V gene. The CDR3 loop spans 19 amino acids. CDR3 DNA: TGCGCCAGCAGCCAAGATGGGGGCTCAAGGCCAGACTCCTACAATGAGCAGTTCTTC. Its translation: CASSQDGGSRPDSYNEQFF.

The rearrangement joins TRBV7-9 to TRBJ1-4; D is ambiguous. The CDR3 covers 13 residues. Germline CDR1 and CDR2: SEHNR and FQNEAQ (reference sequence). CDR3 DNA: TGTTCCGTACGTCGGACTAAGGATGAAAAACTGTTTTTT. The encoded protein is CSVRRTKDEKLFF. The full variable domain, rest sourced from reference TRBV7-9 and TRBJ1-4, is DTGVSQNPRHKITKRGQNVTFRCDPISEHNRLYWYRQTLGQGPEFLTYFQNEAQLEKSRLLSDRFSAERPKGSFSTLEIQRTEQGDSAMYLCSVRRTKDEKLFFGSGTQLSVL.